The 11 T cell receptor beta chains reported below all come from one sample, sequenced in a study of blood T cell repertoires in COVID-19. Profiling relied on immunoSEQ multiplex PCR, and the TCRdb table lists in-frame clones only, not all of them. The table shows 150,000 to 170,000 clones, with less than 95% occurring only once. The sample was peripheral blood. Every receptor here comes from a man over 45 with acute or convalescent COVID-19.

This chain joins TRBV28 and TRBJ1-2; 7 nucleotides line up with TRBD1. This CDR3 is built from 12 residues. Germline V gene sequence: CDR1 MDHEN, CDR2 SYDVKM. J gave up 3 bases and V 10 bases, and 5 bases lay outside the gene matches. In DNA form, the CDR3 reads TGTGCCACCGGGGACAGCTACTATGGCTACACCTTC. Protein product: CATGDSYYGYTF.

This rearrangement joins TRBV2 to TRBJ2-3, with a possible D match to TRBD2 (6 bases). The ends were cut back, 4 bases at V and 2 bases at J, with 13 bases in the middle. Looked up from germline, CDR1 is SNHLY and CDR2 is FYNNEI. The CDR3 is made up of 15 amino acids. As DNA, the CDR3 is TGTGCCAGCAGTGGACTAGTCTTGTCCACAGATACGCAGTATTTT. It specifies CASSGLVLSTDTQYF.

There are a few counts of this clone. The chain carries TRBV6-5 and TRBJ1-1; TRBD1 agrees at 7 bases. Germline lookup yields CDR1 MNHEY and CDR2 SVGAGI. The CDR3 spans 13 residues. With V trimmed by 2 bases and J by 7 bases, 4 bases remained unmatched. CDR3 amino acids: CASSYGRTGEAFF. CDR3 nucleotide sequence: TGTGCCAGCAGTTACGGGCGGACAGGTGAAGCTTTCTTT.

This clone has just a few counts. The CDR3 bases are TGTGCCAGCAGCGAACACCCCACTAGCGGGGGGGTTCAAGGACAGTTCTTC. Amino acid sequence: CASSEHPTSGGVQGQFF. This sequence joins TRBV9 and TRBJ2-1; 13 nucleotides match TRBD2. Germline V lookup: CDR1 SGDLS, CDR2 YYNGEE. This CDR3 is built from 17 residues. J lost 13 bases, V lost 3 bases, and 16 bases had no gene match.

The V and J genes are TRBV12-3 or TRBV12-4 and TRBJ1-5, with D maybe TRBD1 (5 bases). V was cut by 4 bases and J by 11 bases, with 12 bases left in between. This CDR3 contains 12 residues. In DNA form, the CDR3 reads TGTGCCAGCAGTTCAAGGGGTTCGGCCCAGCATTTT. Translated: CASSSRGSAQHF.

The chain is built from TRBV28 and TRBJ2-7; TRBD2 agrees at 7 bases. Germline CDR1 MDHEN, CDR2 SYDVKM. The CDR3 extends over 15 amino acids. J lost 0 bases, V lost 2 bases, and 4 bases had no gene match. This CDR3 is CASSLGGEDSYEQYV. The CDR3 DNA follows: TGTGCCAGCAGTTTAGGGGGGGAAGACTCCTACGAGCAGTACGTC.

The chain uses TRBV5-1 and TRBJ2-1, with TRBD1 as a possible D gene (5 bases). In germline, CDR1 is SGHRS, CDR2 YFSETQ. CDR3 length: 17 residues. V lost 0 bases and J lost 3, with 16 bases in between. The CDR3 DNA reads TGCGCCAGCAGCTTGGGCATAGGGGCGTCGTACTACAATGAGCAGTTCTTC. This translates into CASSLGIGASYYNEQFF.

The chain carries TRBV29-1 and TRBJ2-7, with a tentative D call TRBD2 (5 bases). This CDR3 has 14 amino acids. Germline-derived CDR1 and CDR2 are SQVTM and ANQGSEA. V gave up 6 bases and J gave up 2 bases, with 17 bases separating them. The CDR3, as DNA: TGCAGCGTCCCGGGTAGGTCGGGGACCTACGAGCAGTACTTC. Translated: CSVPGRSGTYEQYF.

CDR3 nucleotides: TGTGCCAGCAGTAGTACCGGGACAGAGGTTGGCTACACCTTC. It translates to CASSSTGTEVGYTF. This chain joins TRBV6-6 and TRBJ1-2; the match to TRBD1 covers 7 bases. Per germline, CDR1 MNHNY and CDR2 SVGAGI (reference sequence). The V and J ends lost 5 bases and 7 bases, in that order; junction bases with no gene match: 10. This CDR3 has 14 amino acids.

Turning to this clone: Other DNA sequences in this sample translate to the same CDR3. The chain recombines TRBV24-1 with TRBJ1-2; TRBD1 might be the D (5 bases). There are 13 residues in the CDR3. Germline V CDR1 and CDR2: KGHDR, SFDVKD. The V and J ends lost 3 bases and 5 bases respectively, with 9 bases between them. The CDR3 reads CATSDAGYYGYTF. The CDR3 DNA reads TGTGCCACCAGTGATGCAGGGTATTATGGCTACACCTTC.

This chain connects TRBV7-2 to TRBJ2-2; maybe TRBD2 (6 bases). Germline V CDR1 and CDR2: SGHTA, FQGNSA. V shed 1 base and J shed 5 bases, with 11 bases lying between them. The length of the CDR3 is 15 residues. CDR3 DNA sequence: TGTGCCAGCAGCTTAGGAGGGAGCGGGACCGGGGAGCTGTTTTTT. Translation: CASSLGGSGTGELFF. Using reference TRBV7-2 and TRBJ2-2 for the parts outside the CDR3, the full variable domain is GAGVSQSPSNKVTEKGKDVELRCDPISGHTALYWYRQSLGQGLEFLIYFQGNSAPDKSGLPSDRFSAERTGGSVSTLTIQRTQQEDSAVYLCASSLGGSGTGELFFGEGSRLTVL.